The present entry profiles one T cell receptor (beta chain) with its context. This sample is part of a study of blood T cell repertoires in COVID-19. The method was immunoSEQ multiplex PCR; TCRdb's version includes in-frame clones alone and lacks a portion of them. Here the sample spans 190,000 or so clones, roughly 77% being singletons. V lost 2 bases, J lost 10 bases, and 8 bases stayed unmatched. The germline V gene has CDR1 MNHEY and CDR2 SVGAGI. The length of the CDR3 is 14 residues. Residents of approximately 25 US areas, aged about 18 to 95 years, made up the participants. Cohorts were based on clinical histories the participants reported.

Sequenced material: PBMCs or T cells enriched from blood (not recorded which). The V and J genes are TRBV6-5 and TRBJ2-1, with TRBD2 matching 7 bases. The sequence derives from a man aged 35 to 55 who had recovered from COVID-19. The CDR3 DNA reads as TGTGCCAGCAGTTACCCCGCGGGGGTTGGCGAGCAGTTCTTC. It codes for CASSYPAGVGEQFF.